The 14 T cell receptor beta chains given below trace back to one sample, sequenced in a study of T cell responses to AZD1222 COVID-19 vaccine. The data were produced by immunoSEQ multiplex PCR, yet TCRdb's version contains in-frame clones alone and is incomplete. The table lists around 130,000 clones, 75% to 90% of them singletons. Sequenced here: peripheral blood, sampled on day 0 of AZD1222 vaccination. The receptors were sampled from an adult in good health.

The chain recombines TRBV19 with TRBJ2-7; D possibly corresponds to TRBD2 (5 bases). Germline CDR1 LNHDA, CDR2 SQIVND (reference sequence). CDR3 length: 12 residues. V shed 1 base and J shed 6 bases, with 7 bases lying between them. CDR3 nucleotides: TGTGCCAGTAGTATAGTAGGAGGCGAGCAGTACTTC. This translates into CASSIVGGEQYF. Full variable domain (remainder filled in from reference TRBV19 and TRBJ2-7): DGGITQSPKYLFRKEGQNVTLSCEQNLNHDAMYWYRQDPGQGLRLIYYSQIVNDFQKGDIAEGYSVSREKKESFPLTVTSAQKNPTAFYLCASSIVGGEQYFGPGTRLTVT.

This clone was picked up one time. The chain is built from TRBV5-4 and TRBJ1-3; D call uncertain. The V and J ends lost 4 bases and 5 bases respectively, with 10 bases between them. The CDR3 runs to 13 residues. CDR1 is SGHNT, CDR2 YYREEE, per germline (reference sequence). The CDR3 DNA sequence: TGTGCCAGCAGCGTCAAGGGCAGAAACACCATATATTTT. It translates to CASSVKGRNTIYF.

J is TRBJ2-2 and V is TRBV12-3 or TRBV12-4; possibly TRBD1 for D (5 bases). V shed 8 bases and J shed 5 bases, with 12 bases lying between them. This CDR3 is 13 amino acids long. CDR3 in DNA: TGTGCCAGCCAGGGTTTTAATACCGGGGAGCTGTTTTTT. Protein sequence: CASQGFNTGELFF.

The CDR3 spells CASSSRGNTGELFF. CDR3 DNA sequence: TGTGCCAGCAGCTCCCGGGGGAATACCGGGGAGCTGTTTTTT. J is TRBJ2-2 and V is TRBV13, with D perhaps TRBD2 (6 bases). This CDR3 has 14 amino acids. Trimming took 4 bases from V and 5 from J, leaving 11 bases between them. Germline V gene lookup returns CDR1 PRHDT and CDR2 FYEKMQ (reference sequence).

V and J are TRBV28 and TRBJ1-3; tentative D call: TRBD1 (5 bases). V gave up 2 bases and J gave up 2 bases, with 10 bases separating them. Germline V lookup: CDR1 MDHEN, CDR2 SYDVKM. This CDR3 is built from 15 residues. The CDR3: CASSLIGAAGNTIYF. The CDR3 bases are TGTGCCAGCAGTTTAATCGGGGCCGCTGGAAACACCATATATTTT.

This chain uses TRBV27 with TRBJ1-1, with D possibly being TRBD1 (5 bases). The CDR3 covers 14 residues. Trimming shortened V by 3 bases and J by 1 base, and 9 bases separated the two germline ends. Germline V gives CDR1 MNHEY, CDR2 SMNVEV (reference sequence). The CDR3, as DNA: TGTGCCAGCAGTTTTGAGGGGAAGAACACTGAAGCTTTCTTT. This encodes CASSFEGKNTEAFF.

The CDR3 DNA reads as TGTGCCATATCCCCTCGACTAGCGGGGACCTACAATGAGCAGTTCTTC. This translates into CAISPRLAGTYNEQFF. The rearrangement links TRBV19 to TRBJ2-1, with 11 bases lining up with TRBD2. The CDR3 sequence is 16 residues long. The V gene's germline CDR1 is LNHDA and CDR2 SQIVND (reference sequence). V lost 10 bases to trimming and J lost 2 bases; unmatched junction nucleotides: 10.

In regard to this clone: An end of the junction does not agree with germline; a read error may underlie this. V is TRBV7-9 and J is TRBJ2-1, with 10 bases lining up with TRBD2. CDR3 length equals 16 residues. Germline V CDR1 and CDR2: SEHNR, FQNEAQ (reference sequence). The CDR3 DNA sequence: TGTGCCAGCAGTTTAGTAGCGGGGGGACCTTACAATGAGCAGTTCTTC. Translating gives CASSLVAGGPYNEQFF.

The V and J genes are TRBV4-3 and TRBJ1-1, with TRBD1 matching over 7 bases. This CDR3 spans 17 amino acids. Germline values: CDR1 LGHNA, CDR2 YSLEER. The trim removed 0 bases at V and 5 bases at J, leaving 12 bases unmatched. The chain's CDR3 is CASSQEGGVGAWTEAFF. The CDR3 DNA reads TGCGCCAGCAGCCAAGAAGGGGGCGTGGGGGCCTGGACTGAAGCTTTCTTT.

This clone is a singleton in its sample. The chain combines TRBV6-2 or TRBV6-3 with TRBJ1-1, with D possibly matching TRBD1 (5 bases). CDR3 length: 13 residues. V lost 4 bases to trimming and J lost 6 bases, with 12 bases between them. CDR1 and CDR2 from the germline V gene are MNHEY and SVGEGT. The CDR3: CASSWAGSAEAFF. The DNA of the CDR3 is TGTGCCAGCAGTTGGGCAGGGAGCGCTGAAGCTTTCTTT.

Written as DNA, the CDR3 is TGTGCCAGCAGCTTGGAGGCCGGGACAGGGAGCCACGAGCAGTACTTC. It is translated as CASSLEAGTGSHEQYF. The chain combines TRBV7-9 with TRBJ2-7; 9 bases fit TRBD1. The CDR3 runs 16 residues. Trimming removed 3 bases from V and 5 bases from J; junction bases left unmatched: 11. Germline values: CDR1 SEHNR, CDR2 FQNEAQ (reference sequence). The full variable domain, with the rest looked up from reference TRBV7-9 and TRBJ2-7, is DTGVSQNPRHKITKRGQNVTFRCDPISEHNRLYWYRQTLGQGPEFLTYFQNEAQLEKSRLLSDRFSAERPKGSFSTLEIQRTEQGDSAMYLCASSLEAGTGSHEQYFGPGTRLTVT.

This sequence joins TRBV6-5 and TRBJ1-5; no reliable D call. Trimming removed 9 bases from V and 6 bases from J, with 15 bases in between. Germline V gene sequence: CDR1 MNHEY, CDR2 SVGAGI. The CDR3 is 13 residues long. CDR3 residues: CASAKTGRQPQHF. The DNA of the CDR3 is TGTGCCAGTGCTAAAACCGGGCGTCAGCCCCAGCATTTT.

J is TRBJ2-3 and V is TRBV5-6, with no clear D. This CDR3 is built from 18 residues. With 2 bases removed from V and 1 base from J, the gap between germline ends came to 20 bases. Germline V gene lookup returns CDR1 SGHDT and CDR2 YYEEEE. The CDR3 loop reads CASSLGLVSAERTDTQYF. The CDR3 nucleotides read TGTGCCAGCAGCTTAGGTTTGGTTAGTGCCGAGCGCACAGATACGCAGTATTTT.

The chain recombines TRBV12-3 or TRBV12-4 with TRBJ1-5; D is unresolved. This CDR3 comprises 13 residues. Between the trimmed V and J ends, which lost 8 bases and 7 bases, there was a span of 15 bases. The CDR3 DNA sequence: TGTGCCAGCGCCACTTCGGGCAGCCAGCCCCAGCATTTT. Translated, it gives CASATSGSQPQHF.